A selection of T cell receptor beta chains follows, all from one sample in a study of blood T cell repertoires in COVID-19. Generated by immunoSEQ multiplex PCR, the TCRdb table keeps only in-frame clones and is missing some. The sample includes fewer than 110,000 clones, around 87% of them seen just once. Sequenced: peripheral blood. These receptors all come from a woman in her thirties with acute or convalescent COVID-19. The conserved cysteine and the conserved F or W are not part of the CDR3 here. The order of the fields is J gene, V gene, clone size, D gene, CDR3 protein. D genes are given only for firm matches. Rows may omit the clone size; those that give it use once, few, many or a size class.

>TRBJ1-1|TRBV4-2|-|-
ASSPDTPEAF
>TRBJ1-2|TRBV27|-|-
ASSSYRAQDYGYT
>TRBJ2-2|TRBV20-1|-|TRBD2
SASRGGATTGELF
>TRBJ1-5|TRBV5-1|-|TRBD1
ASSSTGEEPQH
>TRBJ1-1|TRBV21-1|-|-
ASSTDKNTEAF
>TRBJ1-6|TRBV28|-|-
ASSFARFESPLH
>TRBJ2-1|TRBV5-6|-|TRBD2
ASSFLAGDYNEQF
>TRBJ2-7|TRBV29-1|-|-
SVAGIYEQY
>TRBJ1-1|TRBV6-5|-|TRBD1
ASSLGQGNTEAF
>TRBJ1-2|TRBV7-2|-|-
ASSPYGDYGYT
>TRBJ1-2|TRBV27|-|-
ASSLLGSGSANYGYT
>TRBJ1-1|TRBV30|-|-
AWRTGALNTEAF
>TRBJ1-6|TRBV6-5|-|-
ASSKRSYSPLH
>TRBJ1-6|TRBV6-5|-|-
ASSYWATGSNSPLH
>TRBJ1-6|TRBV7-9|-|TRBD1
ASSSGTGVSPLH
>TRBJ2-7|TRBV4-2|-|TRBD2
ASSPTGTNSYEQY
>TRBJ2-7|TRBV7-6|-|-
ASSAGNSYEQY
>TRBJ2-1|TRBV7-9|-|-
ASSFGRRVDEQF
>TRBJ1-5|TRBV21-1|-|-
ASSKEGRQASHQPQH
>TRBJ1-1|TRBV28|-|-
ASSSITGRQANTEAF
>TRBJ2-1|TRBV30|-|-
AFKGGTSYNEQF
>TRBJ2-7|TRBV29-1|-|-
SVETGNYEQY
>TRBJ2-7|TRBV9|once|TRBD1
ASSAQGTHEQY
>TRBJ1-2|TRBV27|-|TRBD1
ASSPQGVGAYYGYT
>TRBJ2-3|TRBV6-5|-|-
ASGDSTDTQY
>TRBJ2-2|TRBV19|-|TRBD2
ASSIGLAGTGELF
>TRBJ2-7|TRBV5-1|-|TRBD1
ASSFGQGRYEQY
>TRBJ1-6|TRBV24-1|-|-
ATSDSRAGGGSPLH
>TRBJ1-1|TRBV24-1|-|TRBD1
ATSEKGQGSTEAF
>TRBJ1-3|TRBV9|-|-
ASSPSSHALSGNTIY
>TRBJ1-2|TRBV12-5|-|TRBD1
ASGSGLGQGNYGYT
>TRBJ1-1|TRBV7-9|once|-
ASSLIRDFDTEAF
>TRBJ1-5|TRBV6-5|-|TRBD1
ASSRTGNQPQH
>TRBJ1-3|TRBV3-1/TRBV3-2|-|TRBD1
ASSRPGQAGNTIY
>TRBJ1-1|TRBV2|few|-
ASSESAGLEAF
>TRBJ2-1|TRBV15|-|-
ATSRGRQPNNEQF
>TRBJ1-6|TRBV5-8|few|TRBD1
ASSLTGAWGALH
>TRBJ2-1|TRBV5-6|-|-
ASSTIPSNNEQF
>TRBJ1-2|TRBV29-1|-|TRBD1
SAPGTGDGYT
>TRBJ1-5|TRBV30|-|-
AWSVQINQPQH
>TRBJ1-5|TRBV3-1/TRBV3-2|-|-
ASSQDRGQPQH
>TRBJ1-5|TRBV2|once|-
ASSEETGSNQPQH
>TRBJ1-2|TRBV27|-|-
ASSLKGAGGYT
>TRBJ1-1|TRBV6-4|-|-
ASSDVFGRGGTEAF
>TRBJ2-7|TRBV27|-|-
ASSTLGTKNWGEQY
>TRBJ2-4|TRBV5-6|-|TRBD1
ASSIRQGPIAKNIQY
>TRBJ1-2|TRBV12-3/TRBV12-4|-|TRBD1
ASSPQGASGYT
>TRBJ1-2|TRBV28|-|-
ASRSMGLGERGYT
>TRBJ1-2|TRBV5-6|-|-
ASSPIRERNLSGYT
>TRBJ1-3|TRBV6-1|-|-
ASSEQGGNTIY
>TRBJ2-3|TRBV5-6|-|-
ASSLGGPTDTQY
>TRBJ1-5|TRBV19|-|-
ASSTSGQPQH
>TRBJ1-5|TRBV27|-|TRBD1
ASSPTGDNQPQH
>TRBJ2-1|TRBV11-2|-|TRBD2
ASSFTAGGPFNEQF